This TCR beta chain was identified in a study of metastatic and nonmetastatic thyroid tumors. TCRdb re-called the PCR reads via MiXCR. Of some 22,000 clones listed, about a tenth are singletons. Until they underwent thyroid surgery, no patient had received any treatment. The CDR3 runs 14 residues. Trimming removed 7 bases from V and 2 bases from J; junction bases left unmatched: 6. Germline V lookup: CDR1 MNHEY, CDR2 SMNVEV (reference sequence). Sequenced sample: blood. The chain couples TRBV27 to TRBJ1-2; 8 nucleotides align to TRBD1. This sequence originates from a female donor with papillary thyroid cancer or a benign thyroid nodule (not recorded which). Some clones in this sample may be carry-over from other donors' samples. CDR3 sequence (DNA): TGTGCCAGCATCTCCCGGACAGGGAACTATGGCTACACCTTC. It encodes CASISRTGNYGYTF.